The 19 T cell receptor beta chains presented below share a single source sample, sequenced in a study of cytomegalovirus exposure and HLA in healthy donors. Use of 60 Vbeta and 13 Jbeta primers characterized the PCR. The assay was immunoSEQ multiplex PCR, and TCRdb's table has in-frame clones only and misses some. The sample has roughly 170,000 clones, more than 70% seen once. Sample: PBMCs. The receptor set was obtained from a man younger than 40 in good health and CMV-seronegative.

V usage is TRBV4-2 and J usage is TRBJ1-3; 7 bases are a match to TRBD1. The V and J ends lost 0 bases and 4 bases, in that order; junction bases with no gene match: 3. The CDR3 consists of 15 residues. Looked up from germline, CDR1 is LGHNA and CDR2 is YNFKEQ. CDR3 residues: CASSQDRDSGNTIYF. In DNA form, the CDR3 reads TGTGCCAGCAGCCAAGATAGGGACAGCGGAAACACCATATATTTT.

The chain combines TRBV7-9 with TRBJ2-2, with 7 bases matching TRBD1. V lost 0 bases, J lost 1 base, and 2 bases stayed unmatched. The CDR3 has 16 amino acids. The V gene's germline CDR1 is SEHNR and CDR2 FQNEAQ (reference sequence). CDR3 DNA sequence: TGTGCCAGCAGCTTAGCCTGGACAGGGAACACCGGGGAGCTGTTTTTT. This translates into CASSLAWTGNTGELFF.

The chain joins TRBV6-1 to TRBJ2-2; 9 bases are shared with TRBD1. The germline V gene encodes CDR1 MNHNS and CDR2 SASEGT. This CDR3 comprises 14 residues. V lost 7 bases, J lost 3 bases, and 3 bases stayed unmatched. The CDR3 DNA sequence: TGTGCCAGCACACAGGGGGCCGACACCGGGGAGCTGTTTTTT. It codes for CASTQGADTGELFF.

The V gene is TRBV9, the J gene TRBJ2-1; 8 bases map to TRBD2. The CDR3 covers 15 residues. Losses at the gene ends were 1 base for V and 3 bases for J; bases not matched to a gene: 3. Germline CDR1 is SGDLS and CDR2 is YYNGEE. The CDR3 DNA reads as TGTGCCAGCAGCGTACAGAGCGGGGGCTACAATGAGCAGTTCTTC. Translating gives CASSVQSGGYNEQFF.

The rearrangement uses TRBV28 and TRBJ1-4; TRBD1 matches 8 bases. This CDR3 is built from 14 residues. Germline CDR1 reads MDHEN; CDR2 reads SYDVKM. J was trimmed by 3 bases and V by 4 bases; bases with no gene match: 1. CDR3 DNA sequence: TGTGCCAGCAGTTCGACAGGGGCTAATGAAAAACTGTTTTTT. It yields the protein CASSSTGANEKLFF. The full variable domain, rest sourced from reference TRBV28 and TRBJ1-4, is DVKVTQSSRYLVKRTGEKVFLECVQDMDHENMFWYRQDPGLGLRLIYFSYDVKMKEKGDIPEGYSVSREKKERFSLILESASTNQTSMYLCASSSTGANEKLFFGSGTQLSVL.

The chain joins TRBV4-3 to TRBJ2-5; D unresolved. Trimming took 0 bases from V and 11 from J, leaving 13 bases between them. The CDR3 extends over 13 amino acids. Germline V gene sequence: CDR1 LGHNA, CDR2 YSLEER. CDR3 protein: CASSQDHEGRQYF. The CDR3 DNA is TGCGCCAGCAGCCAAGATCACGAAGGCAGGCAGTACTTC.

The chain has TRBV28 and TRBJ1-6; D unclear. This CDR3 region has 19 residues. Germline values: CDR1 MDHEN, CDR2 SYDVKM. V lost 1 base and J lost 0, with 16 bases in between. CDR3 bases: TGTGCCAGCAGTTTATCCGCCTCCGATCCGAGCTCCTATAATTCACCCCTCCACTTT. This codes for CASSLSASDPSSYNSPLHF.

This chain joins TRBV7-9 and TRBJ1-1; tentative D call: TRBD1 (6 bases). CDR1 is SEHNR and CDR2 is FQNEAQ in the germline V gene (reference sequence). V shed 5 bases and J shed 3 bases, with 16 bases lying between them. The CDR3 is 15 amino acids. The CDR3 reads CASSKLQGKDTEAFF. In DNA, the CDR3 is TGTGCCAGCAGCAAATTACAGGGTAAGGACACTGAAGCTTTCTTT.

The chain has TRBV12-5 and TRBJ1-1; D is perhaps TRBD1 (5 bases). V lost 3 bases and J 2 bases, leaving 13 bases between the germline ends. CDR1 and CDR2 (germline): LGHNT, FRNRAP. The CDR3 contains 15 residues. CDR3 amino acids: CASGFANGANTEAFF. CDR3 bases: TGTGCTAGTGGTTTTGCCAATGGGGCTAACACTGAAGCTTTCTTT.

CDR3 DNA: TGTGCCAGCTCACCTCCCGCGACAGGGGGCAATTCGCCCCAGCATTTT. Its protein is CASSPPATGGNSPQHF. This chain connects TRBV18 to TRBJ1-5, with 10 bases aligning to TRBD1. With V trimmed by 3 bases and J by 9 bases, 11 bases remained unmatched. This CDR3 is built from 16 residues. Per the germline V gene, CDR1 is KGHSH and CDR2 is LQKENI.

The CDR3 coding sequence is TGTGCCCACACGTCAGGGGAGGGAGAGCAGTTCTTC. Protein: CAHTSGEGEQFF. The chain links TRBV10-3 to TRBJ2-1, with D perhaps TRBD2 (7 bases). The germline V and J ends were trimmed by 11 bases and 10 bases, with 18 bases remaining between them. The germline V gene encodes CDR1 ENHRY and CDR2 SYGVKD. This CDR3 comprises 12 residues.

This chain joins TRBV19 and TRBJ1-2; TRBD1 matches at 8 bases. This CDR3 contains 18 residues. V lost 5 bases to trimming and J lost 4 bases; unmatched junction nucleotides: 18. Germline CDR1 and CDR2: LNHDA and SQIVND (reference sequence). CDR3 sequence reads: CASSPKGTGNAYGYGYTF. CDR3 nucleotide sequence: TGTGCCAGTAGTCCCAAGGGGACAGGTAATGCCTATGGCTATGGCTACACCTTC.

The chain is built from TRBV27 and TRBJ2-3, with D possibly TRBD2 on 6 matching bases. The CDR3 is 16 amino acids. Trimming left V 2 bases short and J 1 base short, with 13 bases between. The germline CDR1 and CDR2 sequences are MNHEY and SMNVEV (reference sequence). This CDR3 is CASSLRVASGTDTQYF. In DNA, the CDR3 is TGTGCCAGCAGTTTAAGGGTGGCTAGCGGCACAGATACGCAGTATTTT.

V is TRBV5-6 and J is TRBJ2-7, with D perhaps TRBD1 (6 bases). Germline V gene sequence: CDR1 SGHDT, CDR2 YYEEEE. CDR3 length: 14 residues. The V and J ends lost 0 bases and 3 bases respectively, with 10 bases between them. In DNA form, the CDR3 reads TGTGCCAGCAGCTTGGGAGGACAGTTCTACGAGCAGTACTTC. Residues: CASSLGGQFYEQYF.

J is TRBJ2-7 and V is TRBV6-1, with D possibly TRBD2 on 7 matching bases. V shed 7 bases and J shed 5 bases, with 18 bases lying between them. The germline V gene has CDR1 MNHNS and CDR2 SASEGT. The CDR3 covers 14 residues. The CDR3 DNA follows: TGTGCCAGCACTGTGGGGGGGCCTAGGAACGAGCAGTACTTC. Translated, it gives CASTVGGPRNEQYF.

The rearrangement uses TRBV25-1 and TRBJ1-1; 7 bases match TRBD1. The germline CDR1 and CDR2 sequences are MGHDK and SYGVNS. The CDR3 is 15 amino acids. J lost 5 bases, V lost 5 bases, and 11 bases had no gene match. In DNA, the CDR3 is TGTGCCAGCAGTAACACCGGGACAGCCGAGACTGAAGCTTTCTTT. Protein: CASSNTGTAETEAFF.

About this clone: The same CDR3 is also encoded by other DNA sequences in this sample. This chain uses TRBV6-6 with TRBJ2-5; D is unresolved. Germline assignment: CDR1 MNHNY and CDR2 SVGAGI (reference sequence). The CDR3 loop spans 12 amino acids. Trimming removed 2 bases from V and 2 bases from J, with 3 bases in between. The CDR3, as DNA: TGTGCCAGCAGTTACCCTCAAGAGACCCAGTACTTC. Amino acid sequence: CASSYPQETQYF.

V usage is TRBV5-1 and J usage is TRBJ1-4, with 9 bases matching TRBD1. Germline CDR1 SGHRS, CDR2 YFSETQ. V shed 4 bases and J 0 bases; nucleotides not matched to a gene: 10. This CDR3 contains 18 residues. CDR3 in DNA: TGCGCCAGCAGCCCCGGGACAGGGAGTTGGGCAACTAATGAAAAACTGTTTTTT. Its protein product is CASSPGTGSWATNEKLFF.

This CDR3 is CASQRTSGYNEQFF. The CDR3 DNA reads TGTGCCAGCCAAAGGACTAGCGGGTACAATGAGCAGTTCTTC. The chain combines TRBV2 with TRBJ2-1; 11 bases are a match to TRBD2. The germline V gene has CDR1 SNHLY and CDR2 FYNNEI. The CDR3 runs 14 residues. Unmatched junction bases numbered 4, after V lost 8 bases and J lost 4 bases. Variable domain in full (rest from reference TRBV2 and TRBJ2-1): EPEVTQTPSHQVTQMGQEVILRCVPISNHLYFYWYRQILGQKVEFLVSFYNNEISEKSEIFDDQFSVERPDGSNFTLKIRSTKLEDSAMYFCASQRTSGYNEQFFGPGTRLTVL.